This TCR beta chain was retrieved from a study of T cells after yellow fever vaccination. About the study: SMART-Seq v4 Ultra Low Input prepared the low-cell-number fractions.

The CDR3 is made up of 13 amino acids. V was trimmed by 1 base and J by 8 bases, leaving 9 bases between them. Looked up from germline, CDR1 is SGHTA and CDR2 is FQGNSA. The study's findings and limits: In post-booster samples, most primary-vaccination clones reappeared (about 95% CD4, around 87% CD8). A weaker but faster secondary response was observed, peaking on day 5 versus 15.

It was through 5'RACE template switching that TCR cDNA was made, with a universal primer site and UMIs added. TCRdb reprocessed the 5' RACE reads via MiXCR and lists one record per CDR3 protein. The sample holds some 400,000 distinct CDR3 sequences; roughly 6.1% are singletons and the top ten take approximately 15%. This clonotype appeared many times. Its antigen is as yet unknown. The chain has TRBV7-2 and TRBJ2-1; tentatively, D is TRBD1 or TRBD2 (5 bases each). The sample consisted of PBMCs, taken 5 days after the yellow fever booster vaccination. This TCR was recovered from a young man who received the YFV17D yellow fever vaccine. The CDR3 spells CASSLERDHEQFF. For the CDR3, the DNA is TGTGCCAGCAGCTTAGAACGGGACCATGAGCAGTTCTTC.